These T cell receptor beta chains were read from a single sample in a study of blood T cell repertoires in COVID-19. TCRdb's table, derived via immunoSEQ multiplex PCR, lists solely in-frame clones and lacks some. The sample consists of 230,000 or so clones, around 89% of them appearing once. The sample comprised PBMCs or T cells enriched from blood (not recorded which). All receptors derive from a woman younger than 45 who had recovered from COVID-19. Both conserved end residues are trimmed from each CDR3.

V gene	J gene	CDR3 protein
TRBV11-3	TRBJ2-2	ASSPGTSGASGELF
TRBV27	TRBJ2-7	ASAVRTQQGSYEQY
TRBV6-5	TRBJ1-6	ASREWTAYNSPLH
TRBV10-3	TRBJ1-2	AISESEENPYGYT
TRBV19	TRBJ2-7	ASSITGDADYEQY
TRBV27	TRBJ2-5	ASRPRQAGETQY
TRBV9	TRBJ2-7	ASSPPRASGVYEQY
TRBV4-2	TRBJ1-3	ASSQNRVSGNTIY
TRBV7-9	TRBJ2-7	ASSLSLYEQY
TRBV7-2	TRBJ1-2	ASSLGGEGYGYT
TRBV7-8	TRBJ1-1	ASSLPDREAF
TRBV10-3	TRBJ2-7	ATSGGSTYEQY
TRBV29-1	TRBJ1-2	SVEDATGPGYT
TRBV4-2	TRBJ2-7	ASSQVYIGTYEQY
TRBV7-3	TRBJ2-1	ASSPLVAGGLNEQF
TRBV7-9	TRBJ1-1	ASSLGTVTGHTEAF
TRBV9	TRBJ1-3	ASSLPGSRNTIY
TRBV7-8	TRBJ1-6	ASSLGLPYNSPLH
TRBV24-1	TRBJ1-6	ATSDLLNRNFSPLH
TRBV6-6	TRBJ1-3	ASRIDRVGNTIY
TRBV7-9	TRBJ2-7	ASRPLLADSRNEQY
TRBV5-1	TRBJ1-2	ASSLGEGPTGYT
TRBV3-1/TRBV3-2	TRBJ2-1	ASSHSARDNEQF
TRBV7-9	TRBJ1-2	ASRLQGHYSGYT
TRBV6-4	TRBJ1-2	ASSMTGEGYT
TRBV13	TRBJ1-4	ASSLAGLPNEKLF
TRBV19	TRBJ1-2	ASSRRTGDSGYGYT
TRBV4-3	TRBJ1-1	ASSQGSGGNTEAF
TRBV19	TRBJ1-4	ASSVTGKLF
TRBV7-8	TRBJ2-1	ASSLVRAGGPRHEQF
TRBV12-3/TRBV12-4	TRBJ1-1	ARTRNTEAF
TRBV6-4	TRBJ1-6	ASSQTGIESPLH
TRBV9	TRBJ1-2	ASSVLRGELGYGYT
TRBV14	TRBJ2-2	ASSPRLAGNTGELF
TRBV18	TRBJ2-2	ASSRQERAGELF
TRBV27	TRBJ1-4	ASSLQGGSLTNEKLF
TRBV5-1	TRBJ1-2	ASSFVTGPLANYGYT
TRBV5-1	TRBJ1-2	ASSLTRGGDGYT
TRBV14	TRBJ2-7	ASSQDITGDSYEQY
TRBV2	TRBJ1-5	ASCALNSNQPQH
TRBV29-1	TRBJ1-1	SVEGLWPYTEAF
TRBV27	TRBJ1-4	ASSPGEATNEKLF
TRBV28	TRBJ2-7	ASSLGGSGGLYEQY
TRBV19	TRBJ1-6	ASTPQGGSPLH
TRBV9	TRBJ1-1	ASSQGAHFGSTEAF
TRBV5-8	TRBJ1-1	ASSLSAGTMNTEAF
TRBV5-6	TRBJ2-1	ASSPGQATYNEQF
TRBV15	TRBJ1-3	ATSARSGESSGNTIY
TRBV27	TRBJ2-5	ASSLRLAGGIGETQY
TRBV23-1	TRBJ1-5	ASSHWRDNNQPQH
TRBV2	TRBJ1-5	ASSVVVNQPQH
TRBV7-3	TRBJ2-2	ASSLTRLASTGELF
TRBV7-2	TRBJ2-7	ASSSTGDYEQY
TRBV4-2	TRBJ2-5	ASSPERLGTAQETQY
TRBV21-1	TRBJ2-2	AINPGGQENTGELF
TRBV4-2	TRBJ1-1	ASSRDDRVNTEAF
TRBV28	TRBJ2-2	ASSFPGADTGELF
TRBV6-5	TRBJ1-6	ASSFTGGAPLH
TRBV19	TRBJ2-7	ASRRLAGSSYEQY
TRBV4-1	TRBJ1-1	ASSQRTGLFNTEAF